A selection of T cell receptor beta chains follows, all from one sample in a study of blood T cell repertoires in COVID-19. Using immunoSEQ multiplex PCR, the repertoire was profiled, and TCRdb retains in-frame clones only, with some absent. The sample has around 270,000 clones, about 89% seen once. Sequences were obtained from peripheral blood. The receptors stem from a man in his forties with acute or convalescent COVID-19. CDR3s include the opening cysteine and the closing phenylalanine or tryptophan. A D gene is named only where the DNA matches it firmly. Size is stated for part of the rows, as once, few or many counts, or as a class when the clone is expanded.

d_gene	v_gene	j_gene	abundance	CDR3nt	CDR3aa
NA	TRBV15	TRBJ2-2	NA	TGTGCCACCAGCAGAGATCAACTGAACACCGGGGAGCTGTTTTTT	CATSRDQLNTGELFF
TRBD2	TRBV11-2	TRBJ2-1	NA	TGTGCCAGCAGCTTACCGGGGGGCAATGAGCAGTTCTTC	CASSLPGGNEQFF
TRBD1	TRBV30	TRBJ1-5	NA	TGTGCCTGGAGCAGGGGGACCGATAGCAATCAGCCCCAGCATTTT	CAWSRGTDSNQPQHF
NA	TRBV10-3	TRBJ2-6	NA	TGTGCCATCCTTAGCCATAGCTCTGGGGCCAACGTCCTGACTTTC	CAILSHSSGANVLTF
NA	TRBV5-1	TRBJ1-2	NA	TGCGCCAGCAGCCCCGTTGGGGAGGGGTATGGCTACACCTTC	CASSPVGEGYGYTF
NA	TRBV11-3	TRBJ2-2	NA	TGTGCCAGCAGCTTAGGTAGCAACACCGGGGAGCTGTTTTTT	CASSLGSNTGELFF
TRBD1	TRBV2	TRBJ2-7	NA	TGTGCCAGCAGTGACCGGGGGGGACAGGGGGTTTTTGGCGACGAGCAGTACTTC	CASSDRGGQGVFGDEQYF
NA	TRBV2	TRBJ1-2	few	TGTGCCAGCAGTGAAGTAGGAAGGACAGTCTATGGCTACACCTTC	CASSEVGRTVYGYTF
NA	TRBV5-1	TRBJ1-5	NA	TGCGCCAGCAGCTTTACAGGGCAGGGTCAGCCCCAGCATTTT	CASSFTGQGQPQHF
NA	TRBV18	TRBJ1-1	NA	TGTGCCAGCTCGGGCAGTGAGTACACTGAAGCTTTCTTT	CASSGSEYTEAFF
TRBD1	TRBV5-1	TRBJ1-5	NA	TGCGCCAGCAGCTTGGGAGGGGGCGATCAGCCCCAGCATTTT	CASSLGGGDQPQHF
NA	TRBV2	TRBJ1-3	NA	TGTGCCAGCAGTGTGGGAGGTGGAAACACCATATATTTT	CASSVGGGNTIYF
NA	TRBV9	TRBJ1-1	NA	TGTGCCAGCAGCATCGATCCCAGGGGATTGAACACTGAAGCTTTCTTT	CASSIDPRGLNTEAFF
TRBD1	TRBV15	TRBJ1-4	few	TGTGCCACCAGCAGAGATTTAGGGACAGGGGATCAAAAACTGTTTTTT	CATSRDLGTGDQKLFF
NA	TRBV29-1	TRBJ1-1	NA	TGCAGCGTTCGGAGGGTGAACACTGAAGCTTTCTTT	CSVRRVNTEAFF
TRBD2	TRBV9	TRBJ2-7	NA	TGTGCCAGCAGCGTAGGGCCAGGACTAGCGGGGGGAAGCGAGCAGTACTTC	CASSVGPGLAGGSEQYF
NA	TRBV7-2	TRBJ1-4	once	TGTGCCAGCAGCGGCGGTGGACTGGGTGAAAAACTGTTTTTT	CASSGGGLGEKLFF
NA	TRBV5-6	TRBJ1-2	NA	TGTGCCAGCAGCTCGCGGGGGAGACCTAACTATGGCTACACCTTC	CASSSRGRPNYGYTF
NA	TRBV19	TRBJ1-5	NA	TGTGCCAGTAGTATAGTAGAGGACACATATAGCAATCAGCCCCAGCATTTT	CASSIVEDTYSNQPQHF
NA	TRBV6-1	TRBJ1-6	NA	TGTGCCAGCAGTGAGCGGGGTTCGGATTCACCCCTCCACTTT	CASSERGSDSPLHF
NA	TRBV6-6	TRBJ2-3	NA	TGTGCCAGCAGTGTCGGGACACCCGGCACAGATACGCAGTATTTT	CASSVGTPGTDTQYF
NA	TRBV4-1	TRBJ1-6	once	TGCGCCAGCAGCCAAACCCCAGTCCAGACGGGTTCACCCCTCCACTTT	CASSQTPVQTGSPLHF
NA	TRBV6-1	TRBJ1-5	few	TGTGCCAGCAGTGAAAGGGAGAACCAGCCCCAGCATTTT	CASSERENQPQHF
NA	TRBV7-2	TRBJ2-7	NA	TGTGCCAGCAGCCCACGACTGGTAAACTACGAGCAGTACTTC	CASSPRLVNYEQYF
NA	TRBV3-1/TRBV3-2	TRBJ2-7	NA	TGTGCCAGCAGCCATGGTCGTTTAGGGGCCCACGAGCAGTACTTC	CASSHGRLGAHEQYF
NA	TRBV7-8	TRBJ2-7	NA	TGTGCCAGTTCTTATGACAGGTTCCCCTACGAGCAGTACTTC	CASSYDRFPYEQYF
TRBD1	TRBV5-1	TRBJ1-1	NA	TGCGCCAGCAGCCCCAAGGACAGGGTTAGAGTCGGGACTGAAGCTTTCTTT	CASSPKDRVRVGTEAFF
NA	TRBV5-1	TRBJ1-4	NA	TGCGCCAGCAGCCCCACTGCGGGGGATGGTGAAAAACTGTTTTTT	CASSPTAGDGEKLFF
NA	TRBV11-2	TRBJ1-1	NA	TGTGCCAGCAGCCCCGGTCCGAACACTGAAGCTTTCTTT	CASSPGPNTEAFF
NA	TRBV30	TRBJ1-6	NA	TGTGCCTGGAATCAGGGGTGGAATTCACCCCTCCACTTT	CAWNQGWNSPLHF
NA	TRBV11-2	TRBJ2-3	NA	TGTGCCAGCAGCTTAGGGCAGGGCGCCGGCACAGATACGCAGTATTTT	CASSLGQGAGTDTQYF
NA	TRBV4-1	TRBJ1-5	NA	TGCGCCAGCAGCCCCGTCAGGGGTCCCAATCAGCCCCAGCATTTT	CASSPVRGPNQPQHF
NA	TRBV5-1	TRBJ2-7	NA	TGCGCCAGCAGCTTGGCTGGGGGCAGCTTACCCCCCTACGAGCAGTACTTC	CASSLAGGSLPPYEQYF
TRBD2	TRBV29-1	TRBJ2-2	NA	TGCAGCGGGCTAGCGGGGCCTGCGAACACCGGGGAGCTGTTTTTT	CSGLAGPANTGELFF
TRBD2	TRBV5-4	TRBJ2-7	NA	TGTGCCAGCAGCTTGGGACTAGCGGGGGACGAGCAGTACTTC	CASSLGLAGDEQYF
NA	TRBV9	TRBJ2-7	few	TGTGCCAGCAGCCATACTCCAGGGCCCCCGGACCCCTACGAGCAGTACTTC	CASSHTPGPPDPYEQYF
NA	TRBV6-6	TRBJ1-4	NA	TGTGCCAGCAGTTCCTACTCACCGGGGGTTAATGAAAAACTGTTTTTT	CASSSYSPGVNEKLFF
TRBD1	TRBV24-1	TRBJ2-3	NA	TGTGCCACCAGTGATCCCGGGACAGGCCCTAGCACAGATACGCAGTATTTT	CATSDPGTGPSTDTQYF
TRBD1	TRBV29-1	TRBJ1-3	NA	TGCAGCGTCGAAGGTCCCGGGACAGGGGTAAACACCATATATTTT	CSVEGPGTGVNTIYF
NA	TRBV5-1	TRBJ1-2	NA	TGCGCCAGCAGCTTAACCACGACGGTTTGGGGAGATGGCTACACCTTC	CASSLTTTVWGDGYTF
NA	TRBV6-1	TRBJ1-2	NA	TGTGCCAGCAGTGAACCCACCTCCCTAGGAGGCTACACCTTC	CASSEPTSLGGYTF
NA	TRBV24-1	TRBJ2-2	NA	TGTGCCACCAGTGACTCGGGGGGCCCGCCCGGGGAGCTGTTTTTT	CATSDSGGPPGELFF
NA	TRBV3-1/TRBV3-2	TRBJ1-3	once	TGTGCCAGCAGCCAAGGAAGGCGCGAGGGTGACACCATATATTTT	CASSQGRREGDTIYF
NA	TRBV9	TRBJ1-6	few	TGTGCCAGCAGCGGAGGGGGTCCTTATAATTCACCCCTCCACTTT	CASSGGGPYNSPLHF
TRBD1	TRBV6-5	TRBJ1-5	NA	TGTGCCAGCAGATCCGACAGGGTAAGGGGACAGCCCCAGCATTTT	CASRSDRVRGQPQHF
TRBD1	TRBV6-4	TRBJ1-3	NA	TGTGCCAGCAGTGGCCAACGTGACAGGGTGGCTGGAAACACCATATATTTT	CASSGQRDRVAGNTIYF
NA	TRBV7-2	TRBJ1-2	NA	TGTGCCAGCAGCTTAGAAGGGGAGGACTATGGCTACACCTTC	CASSLEGEDYGYTF
TRBD1	TRBV5-1	TRBJ1-1	few	TGCGCCAGCAGCTCGGGACAGCTTGAAGCTTTCTTT	CASSSGQLEAFF
NA	TRBV4-2	TRBJ1-3	NA	TGTGCCAGCAGCCACGACAGGATTAGCTCTGGAAACACCATATATTTT	CASSHDRISSGNTIYF
NA	TRBV7-9	TRBJ1-3	NA	TGTGCCAGCAGCTTATCTCAGGTTCACACCATATATTTT	CASSLSQVHTIYF
TRBD1	TRBV29-1	TRBJ2-4	NA	TGCAGCGTTCGGGACAGGTCCAGATCAAACATTCAGTACTTC	CSVRDRSRSNIQYF
NA	TRBV20-1	TRBJ1-3	NA	TGCAGTGCTAGTTCGGTCTCCTCTAACACCATATATTTT	CSASSVSSNTIYF
NA	TRBV5-1	TRBJ2-2	NA	TGCGCCAGCAGCTTGGTTGGGCACACCGGGGAGCTGTTTTTT	CASSLVGHTGELFF
NA	TRBV7-9	TRBJ1-1	NA	TGTGCCAGCAGCTTAACAGGGCGAAACACTGAAGCTTTCTTT	CASSLTGRNTEAFF
TRBD1	TRBV25-1	TRBJ2-3	NA	TGTGCCAGCAGTGAATGGTACGGCAGGGGGCAAATAGATACGCAGTATTTT	CASSEWYGRGQIDTQYF